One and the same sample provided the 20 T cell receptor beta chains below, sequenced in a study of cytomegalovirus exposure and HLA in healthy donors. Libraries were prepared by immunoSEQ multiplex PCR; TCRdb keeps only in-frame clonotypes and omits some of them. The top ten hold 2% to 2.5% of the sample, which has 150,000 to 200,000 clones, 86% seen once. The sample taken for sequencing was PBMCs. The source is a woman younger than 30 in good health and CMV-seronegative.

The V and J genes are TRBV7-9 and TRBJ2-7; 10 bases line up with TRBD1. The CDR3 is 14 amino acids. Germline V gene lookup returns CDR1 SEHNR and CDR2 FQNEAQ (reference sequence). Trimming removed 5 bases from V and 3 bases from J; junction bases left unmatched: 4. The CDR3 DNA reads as TGTGCCAGCAGCCAGGGACAGGGGATCTACGAGCAGTACTTC. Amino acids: CASSQGQGIYEQYF.

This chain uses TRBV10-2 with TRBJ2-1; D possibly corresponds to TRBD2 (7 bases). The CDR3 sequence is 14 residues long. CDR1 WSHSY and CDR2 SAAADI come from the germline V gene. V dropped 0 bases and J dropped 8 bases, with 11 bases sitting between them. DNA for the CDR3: TGCGCCAGCAGTGAGTCTGGGGGGGCTGATGAGCAGTTCTTC. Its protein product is CASSESGGADEQFF.

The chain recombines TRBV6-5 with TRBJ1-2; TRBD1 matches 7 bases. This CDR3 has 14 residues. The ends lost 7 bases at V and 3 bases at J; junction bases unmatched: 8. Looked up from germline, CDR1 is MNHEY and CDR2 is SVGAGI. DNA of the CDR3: TGTGCCAGCAACAATAGGGGGACAGACTATGGCTACACCTTC. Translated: CASNNRGTDYGYTF.

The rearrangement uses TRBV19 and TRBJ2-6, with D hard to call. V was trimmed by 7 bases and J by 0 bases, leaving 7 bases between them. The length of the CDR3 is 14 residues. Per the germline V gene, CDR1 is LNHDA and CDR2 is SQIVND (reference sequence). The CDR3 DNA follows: TGTGCCAGTACCCTCCGCTCTGGGGCCAACGTCCTGACTTTC. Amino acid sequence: CASTLRSGANVLTF.

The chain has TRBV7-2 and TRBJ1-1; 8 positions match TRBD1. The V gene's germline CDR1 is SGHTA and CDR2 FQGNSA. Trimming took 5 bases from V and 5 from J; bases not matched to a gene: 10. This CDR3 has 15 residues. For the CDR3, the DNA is TGTGCCAGCAGCCTCCAGACAGGGGTTTGGACTGAAGCTTTCTTT. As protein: CASSLQTGVWTEAFF.

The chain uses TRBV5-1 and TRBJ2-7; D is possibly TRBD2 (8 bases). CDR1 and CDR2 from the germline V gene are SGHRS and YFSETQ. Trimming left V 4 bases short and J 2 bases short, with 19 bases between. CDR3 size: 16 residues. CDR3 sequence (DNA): TGCGCCAGCAGCCCAGGGGGGCTAGCGGGCACCTACGAGCAGTACTTC. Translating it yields CASSPGGLAGTYEQYF.

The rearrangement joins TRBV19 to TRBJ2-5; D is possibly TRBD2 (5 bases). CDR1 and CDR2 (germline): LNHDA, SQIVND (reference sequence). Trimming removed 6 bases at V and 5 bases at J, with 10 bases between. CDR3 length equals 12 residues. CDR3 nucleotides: TGTGCCAGTAGGGACCCGGGGGAGACCCAGTACTTC. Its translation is CASRDPGETQYF.

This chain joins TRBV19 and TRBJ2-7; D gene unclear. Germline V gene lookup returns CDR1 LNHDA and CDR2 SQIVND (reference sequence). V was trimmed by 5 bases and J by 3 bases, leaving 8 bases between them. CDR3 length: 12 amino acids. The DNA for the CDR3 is TGTGCCAGTAGTCAAAACTTCTACGAGCAGTACTTC. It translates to CASSQNFYEQYF.

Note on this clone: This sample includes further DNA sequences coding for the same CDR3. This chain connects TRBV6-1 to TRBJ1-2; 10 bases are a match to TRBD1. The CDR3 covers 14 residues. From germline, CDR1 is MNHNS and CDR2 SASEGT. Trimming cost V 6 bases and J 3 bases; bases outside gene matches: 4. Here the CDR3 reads CASSWTGGDYGYTF. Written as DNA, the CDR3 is TGTGCCAGCAGCTGGACAGGGGGGGACTATGGCTACACCTTC.

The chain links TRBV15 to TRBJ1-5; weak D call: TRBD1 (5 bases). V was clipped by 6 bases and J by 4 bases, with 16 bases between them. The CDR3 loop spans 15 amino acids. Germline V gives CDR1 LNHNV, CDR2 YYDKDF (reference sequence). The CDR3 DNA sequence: TGTGCCACCAGGGCTGGGGGGGTGAAAAATCAGCCCCAGCATTTT. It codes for CATRAGGVKNQPQHF.

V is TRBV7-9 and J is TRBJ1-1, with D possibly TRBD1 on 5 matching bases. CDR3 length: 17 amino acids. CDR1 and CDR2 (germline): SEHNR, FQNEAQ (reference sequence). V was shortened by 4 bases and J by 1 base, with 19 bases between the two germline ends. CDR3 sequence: CASSSRPTAPPNTEAFF. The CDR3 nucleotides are TGTGCCAGCAGCTCCCGCCCGACAGCCCCGCCGAACACTGAAGCTTTCTTT.

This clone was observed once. Here the CDR3 DNA reads TGTGCCAGCAGTTTATCCTTAGGGACAGATGATGGCTACACCTTC. Amino acids: CASSLSLGTDDGYTF. The chain employs TRBV27 and TRBJ1-2, with 7 bases fitting TRBD1. The germline gives CDR1 MNHEY, CDR2 SMNVEV (reference sequence). The ends lost 0 bases at V and 6 bases at J; junction bases unmatched: 7. The CDR3 has 15 amino acids.

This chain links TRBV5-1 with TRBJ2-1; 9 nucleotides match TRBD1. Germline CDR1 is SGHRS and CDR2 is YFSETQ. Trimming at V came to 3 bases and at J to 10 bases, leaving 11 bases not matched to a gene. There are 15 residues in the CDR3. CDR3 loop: CASSYGGQGSGEQFF. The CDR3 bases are TGCGCCAGCAGCTACGGGGGACAGGGTTCTGGGGAGCAGTTCTTC. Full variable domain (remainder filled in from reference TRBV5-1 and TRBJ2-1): KAGVTQTPRYLIKTRGQQVTLSCSPISGHRSVSWYQQTPGQGLQFLFEYFSETQRNKGNFPGRFSGRQFSNSRSEMNVSTLELGDSALYLCASSYGGQGSGEQFFGPGTRLTVL.

The CDR3 DNA reads as TGTGCCACGCAGACAGGTTTCACTGGGGCCAACGTCCTGACTTTC. Its translation is CATQTGFTGANVLTF. The chain is built from TRBV15 and TRBJ2-6; D possibly corresponds to TRBD1 (6 bases). The CDR3 length is 15 residues. The germline V and J ends were trimmed by 9 bases and 2 bases, with 14 bases remaining between them. Germline V gene sequence: CDR1 LNHNV, CDR2 YYDKDF (reference sequence). The whole variable domain, filled in from reference TRBV15 and TRBJ2-6, reads DAMVIQNPRYQVTQFGKPVTLSCSQTLNHNVMYWYQQKSSQAPKLLFHYYDKDFNNEADTPDNFQSRRPNTSFCFLDIRSPGLGDTAMYLCATQTGFTGANVLTFGAGSRLTVL.

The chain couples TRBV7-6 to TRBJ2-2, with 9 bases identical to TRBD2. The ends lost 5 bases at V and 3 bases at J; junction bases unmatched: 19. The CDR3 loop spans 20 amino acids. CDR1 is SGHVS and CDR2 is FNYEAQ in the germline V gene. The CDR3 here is CASSPPVGGRAIGYTGELFF. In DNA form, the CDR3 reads TGTGCCAGCAGCCCTCCCGTAGGCGGGAGGGCCATAGGGTACACCGGGGAGCTGTTTTTT.

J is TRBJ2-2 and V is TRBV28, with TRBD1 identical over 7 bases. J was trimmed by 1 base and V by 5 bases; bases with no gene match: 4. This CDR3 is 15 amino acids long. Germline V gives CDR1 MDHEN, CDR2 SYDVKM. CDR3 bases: TGTGCCAGCAGTCCGACAGGGAAGAACACCGGGGAGCTGTTTTTT. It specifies CASSPTGKNTGELFF.

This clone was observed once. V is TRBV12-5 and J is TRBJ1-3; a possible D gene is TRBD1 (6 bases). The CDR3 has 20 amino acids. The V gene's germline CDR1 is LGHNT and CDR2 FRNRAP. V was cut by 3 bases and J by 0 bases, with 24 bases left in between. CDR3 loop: CASGLTVTVGRGSSGNTIYF. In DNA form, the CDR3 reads TGTGCTAGTGGTTTAACCGTGACGGTGGGTAGGGGGAGCTCTGGAAACACCATATATTTT.

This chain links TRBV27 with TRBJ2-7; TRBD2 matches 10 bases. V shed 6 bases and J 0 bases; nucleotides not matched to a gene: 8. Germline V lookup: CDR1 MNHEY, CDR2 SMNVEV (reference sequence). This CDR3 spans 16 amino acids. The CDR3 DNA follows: TGTGCCAGCAGGGCTAGCGGGAGTGTTAGCTCCTACGAGCAGTACTTC. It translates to CASRASGSVSSYEQYF.

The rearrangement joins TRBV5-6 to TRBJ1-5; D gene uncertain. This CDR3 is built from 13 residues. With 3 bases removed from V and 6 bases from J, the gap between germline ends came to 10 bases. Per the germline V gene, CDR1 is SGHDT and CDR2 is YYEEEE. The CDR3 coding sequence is TGTGCCAGCAGCTGGGCGGGGAGTCAGCCCCAGCATTTT. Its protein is CASSWAGSQPQHF. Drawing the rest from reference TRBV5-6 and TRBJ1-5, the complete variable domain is DAGVTQSPTHLIKTRGQQVTLRCSPKSGHDTVSWYQQALGQGPQFIFQYYEEEERQRGNFPDRFSGHQFPNYSSELNVNALLLGDSALYLCASSWAGSQPQHFGDGTRLSIL.

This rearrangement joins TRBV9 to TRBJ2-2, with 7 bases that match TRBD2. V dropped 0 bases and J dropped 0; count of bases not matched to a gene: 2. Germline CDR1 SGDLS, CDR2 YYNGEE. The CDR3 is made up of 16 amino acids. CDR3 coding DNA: TGTGCCAGCAGCGTAGGAGCGGGGACGAACACCGGGGAGCTGTTTTTT. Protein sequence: CASSVGAGTNTGELFF.